The source of this TCR beta chain is a study of T cells in Graves' hyperthyroidism and ophthalmopathy. The TCR beta CDR3 regions underwent amplification using RNA transcripts as the source. First-round RT-PCR of the TCR CDR3 relied on the HTBI primer set. TCRdb ran MiXCR on the multiplex PCR reads and lists one entry per CDR3 protein. The repertoire holds 95,000 to 100,000 distinct CDR3 sequences, with around 50% as singletons. V was clipped by 0 bases and J by 3 bases; unmatched bases: 1. Germline values: CDR1 DFQATT, CDR2 SNEGSKA (reference sequence). The CDR3 runs 15 residues. This clonotype showed up just a few times. Its antigen is as yet unknown. Study-level results: Progression to ophthalmopathy was predicted a median of roughly seven months early.

Researchers defined stable Graves' hyperthyroidism as no ophthalmopathy progression within 18 months. Material: blood. This chain links TRBV20-1 with TRBJ2-3; 12 bases agree with TRBD2. The sequence was collected from a woman aged 35 to 49 with Graves' hyperthyroidism. The CDR3 spells CSAREGTSGTDTQYF. CDR3 in DNA: TGCAGTGCTAGAGAAGGGACTAGCGGGACAGATACGCAGTATTTT.